The clone carrying this T cell receptor (beta chain) was found many times. The data derive from a study of neurological immune-mediated disorders. Documented time point: longitudinal time-point 3. V lost 7 bases and J 4 bases, leaving 19 bases between the germline ends. There are 14 residues in the CDR3. Germline CDR1 GTSNPN, CDR2 SVGIG (reference sequence). As for the cDNA, it was generated by 5'RACE with 10-nucleotide random UMIs. Via MiXCR, TCRdb re-called the 5' RACE reads, giving one row per CDR3 protein. Altogether roughly 100,000 distinct CDR3 sequences are present, approximately 11% being singletons, with the ten largest covering 3.1%.

Sequencing was done on a sample of PBMCs. This sequence joins TRBV30 and TRBJ1-1, with no clear D. The TCR comes from a female donor with HTLV-1-associated myelopathy (HAM/TSP). The CDR3 region has the DNA TGTGCCTTTACCGGGCCCCCGGGCGGCACTGAAGCTTTCTTT. This translates into CAFTGPPGGTEAFF.